Given below is one T cell receptor (beta chain) in context. Antigen: not known. This record comes from a study of cytomegalovirus exposure and HLA in healthy donors. The CDR3 is made up of 15 amino acids. From germline, CDR1 is MNHEY and CDR2 SMNVEV (reference sequence). J lost 2 bases, V lost 7 bases, and 10 bases had no gene match. Method: immunoSEQ multiplex PCR; TCRdb's copy keeps in-frame clones and lacks some. This repertoire shows 120,000 to 150,000 clones, approximately 86% found once; its top ten account for 4.5% to 5.5%. Study results and caveats: Cytomegalovirus association was assigned to around 150 TCR beta chains. There were a few CMV-associated chains whose specificity for CMV antigens was confirmed in vitro.

The donors were part of the validation cohort of 100 to 150 subjects. That cohort was separate from the first cohort, which comprised some 670 subjects. The sequence derives from a man aged 18 to 30 in good health and CMV-seropositive. The V call is TRBV27, the J call TRBJ1-1, with 7 bases matching TRBD1. Material for sequencing was PBMCs. In DNA, the CDR3 is TGTGCCAGCATCAGTAAGGGACAGCCAAACACTGAAGCTTTCTTT. Encoded protein: CASISKGQPNTEAFF.